Below are 28 T cell receptor beta chains sequenced from a single sample in a study of blood T cell repertoires in COVID-19. The repertoire was sequenced with immunoSEQ multiplex PCR; TCRdb's copy has only in-frame clones and lacks some. The sample contains 260,000 or so clones, roughly 90% of which appear only once. Sample: peripheral blood. The origin of the receptors is a man in his late teens or twenties with active or convalescent COVID-19.

The rearrangement uses TRBV27 and TRBJ1-5; tentative D call: TRBD1 (6 bases). Looked up from germline, CDR1 is MNHEY and CDR2 is SMNVEV (reference sequence). The CDR3 totals 16 residues. V was pared by 6 bases and J by 1 base, with 16 bases between. CDR3 loop: CASSLRGFGSNQPQHF. In DNA form, the CDR3 reads TGTGCCAGCAGCCTAAGGGGGTTTGGGAGCAATCAGCCCCAGCATTTT.

This sequence joins TRBV9 and TRBJ2-7; 9 bases match TRBD1. After removal of 3 bases from V and 9 bases from J, the junction contained 4 bases not matched to a gene. This CDR3 is built from 12 residues. CDR1 and CDR2 (germline): SGDLS, YYNGEE. The CDR3, as DNA: TGTGCCAGCAGCGGGACAGGGGTTGGGCAGTACTTC. Translating it yields CASSGTGVGQYF.

V is TRBV5-1 and J is TRBJ2-2; the D gene is possibly TRBD2 (7 bases). This CDR3 is 16 amino acids long. The V end lost 0 bases, the J end lost 6 bases, and 15 bases lay between the germline ends. Germline V gene lookup returns CDR1 SGHRS and CDR2 YFSETQ. The CDR3 DNA follows: TGCGCCAGCAGCTTGGTGGGGGGGCGTCTCGCCGGGGAGCTGTTTTTT. It translates to CASSLVGGRLAGELFF.

V is TRBV18 and J is TRBJ2-3; possible D gene TRBD1, 5 bases. Trimming cost V 3 bases and J 1 base, with 17 bases left between them. The CDR3 spans 17 residues. The germline V gene encodes CDR1 KGHSH and CDR2 LQKENI. The DNA of the CDR3 is TGTGCCAGCTCACCTTTCGGTGGGGCGCCGGGCACAGATACGCAGTATTTT. This encodes CASSPFGGAPGTDTQYF.

The genes are TRBV4-1 and TRBJ1-5, with D unresolved. The germline V and J ends were trimmed by 0 bases and 6 bases, with 6 bases remaining between them. The CDR3 is 13 amino acids. CDR1 is MGHRA, CDR2 YSYEKL, per germline. CDR3: CASSQDLGQPQHF. The CDR3 DNA reads as TGCGCCAGCAGCCAAGATCTCGGTCAGCCCCAGCATTTT.

The chain recombines TRBV7-9 with TRBJ2-7; a weak D match, TRBD2 (7 bases). This CDR3 is 13 amino acids long. Per germline, CDR1 SEHNR and CDR2 FQNEAQ (reference sequence). Trimming took off 11 bases at V and 1 base at J, with 15 bases between the two ends. The CDR3 region is CASWEGGSYEQYF. The CDR3 nucleotides read TGTGCCTCATGGGAGGGGGGGTCCTACGAGCAGTACTTC.

This rearrangement joins TRBV13 to TRBJ1-1; D is ambiguous. Germline-derived CDR1 and CDR2 are PRHDT and FYEKMQ (reference sequence). CDR3 length: 15 amino acids. V was trimmed by 2 bases and J by 0 bases, leaving 10 bases between them. The CDR3 DNA sequence: TGTGCCAGCAGCTTATTTGAGAGCATGAACACTGAAGCTTTCTTT. Translation gives CASSLFESMNTEAFF.

This clone was seen once. The chain couples TRBV6-6 to TRBJ2-2; maybe TRBD2 (5 bases). The CDR3 spans 14 residues. The V and J ends lost 6 bases and 6 bases respectively, with 14 bases between them. Per germline, CDR1 MNHNY and CDR2 SVGAGI (reference sequence). The CDR3 here is CASSFPEGAGELFF. The DNA for the CDR3 is TGTGCCAGCAGCTTCCCTGAGGGCGCCGGGGAGCTGTTTTTT.

The chain recombines TRBV3-1 (or the pseudogene TRBV3-2) with TRBJ2-2, with a weak D call TRBD2 (5 bases). The CDR3 has 13 residues. Germline values: CDR1 LGHDT, CDR2 YNNKEL (reference sequence). Between the trimmed V and J ends, which lost 1 base and 5 bases, there was a span of 5 bases. CDR3 nucleotide sequence: TGTGCCAGCAGCCAAGGGAGGACCGGGGAGCTGTTTTTT. It codes for CASSQGRTGELFF.

CDR3 nucleotides: TGCAGTGCTACTACTTTATACGAGCAGTACTTC. It specifies CSATTLYEQYF. The chain has TRBV20-1 and TRBJ2-7; no clear D gene. Trimming took 4 bases from V and 4 from J, leaving 8 bases between them. CDR1 and CDR2 (germline): DFQATT, SNEGSKA (reference sequence). The CDR3 length is 11 residues.

This rearrangement joins TRBV10-1 to TRBJ2-1, with a weak D call TRBD1 (5 bases). CDR3 length: 16 amino acids. Germline V gives CDR1 WNHNN, CDR2 SYGVQD (reference sequence). Trimming took off 0 bases at V and 10 bases at J, with 19 bases between the two ends. CDR3 residues: CASSESADTDLGEQFF. The CDR3 bases are TGCGCCAGCAGTGAGTCGGCGGACACTGACCTGGGAGAGCAGTTCTTC.

This chain links TRBV10-1 with TRBJ2-7, with D possibly TRBD1 on 7 matching bases. The germline V gene has CDR1 WNHNN and CDR2 SYGVQD (reference sequence). Trimming pared 0 bases from V and 5 bases from J, leaving 20 bases between. The CDR3 sequence is 17 residues long. CDR3 amino acids: CASSESIVQGGLNEQYF. CDR3 coding DNA: TGCGCCAGCAGTGAGTCGATCGTCCAGGGGGGTCTCAACGAGCAGTACTTC.

The chain employs TRBV6-6 and TRBJ2-6, with D tentatively TRBD1 (6 bases). Between the trimmed V and J ends, which lost 6 bases and 0 bases, there was a span of 21 bases. This CDR3 comprises 19 residues. CDR1 is MNHNY and CDR2 is SVGAGI in the germline V gene (reference sequence). The CDR3 bases are TGTGCCAGCAGCTTTACTGCCGGGACATCGAGCTCTGGGGCCAACGTCCTGACTTTC. This encodes CASSFTAGTSSSGANVLTF.

J is TRBJ2-7 and V is TRBV7-9, with D hard to call. V lost 5 bases to trimming and J lost 0 bases, with 8 bases between them. CDR3 length equals 13 residues. Per the germline V gene, CDR1 is SEHNR and CDR2 is FQNEAQ (reference sequence). The CDR3 region has the DNA TGTGCCAGCAGCCCTGCACACTCCTACGAGCAGTACTTC. Its protein product is CASSPAHSYEQYF.

The rearrangement links TRBV2 to TRBJ2-7; perhaps TRBD2 as D (6 bases). Germline CDR1 and CDR2: SNHLY and FYNNEI. This CDR3 is 12 amino acids long. V was clipped by 7 bases and J by 2 bases, with 9 bases between them. CDR3 region: CASKERAYEQYF. In nucleotides, the CDR3 is TGTGCCAGCAAGGAGCGGGCCTACGAGCAGTACTTC.

CDR3 DNA: TGTGCCAGCAGCGTTGGGGGGATACGCACAGATACGCAGTATTTT. Translation gives CASSVGGIRTDTQYF. The V gene is TRBV9, the J gene TRBJ2-3; a weak D match, TRBD2 (6 bases). Trimming took off 2 bases at V and 1 base at J, with 11 bases between the two ends. Germline assignment: CDR1 SGDLS and CDR2 YYNGEE. The CDR3 runs to 15 residues. Complete variable domain (other parts from reference TRBV9 and TRBJ2-3): DSGVTQTPKHLITATGQRVTLRCSPRSGDLSVYWYQQSLDQGLQFLIQYYNGEERAKGNILERFSAQQFPDLHSELNLSSLELGDSALYFCASSVGGIRTDTQYFGPGTRLTVL.

This sequence joins TRBV24-1 and TRBJ1-2, with unresolved D. V lost 2 bases and J lost 8, with 8 bases in between. The CDR3 runs 12 residues. The germline gives CDR1 KGHDR, CDR2 SFDVKD. The CDR3 region is CATSDWEGGYTF. As DNA, the CDR3 is TGTGCCACCAGTGATTGGGAGGGCGGCTACACCTTC.

The chain links TRBV10-3 to TRBJ2-1; unclear D gene. Germline lookup yields CDR1 ENHRY and CDR2 SYGVKD. This CDR3 comprises 12 residues. V was cut by 6 bases and J by 3 bases, with 6 bases left in between. In DNA form, the CDR3 reads TGTGCCATCAGGGCCGACTACAATGAGCAGTTCTTC. It translates to CAIRADYNEQFF.

This clone was seen once. The chain is built from TRBV6-2 or TRBV6-3 and TRBJ1-5; maybe TRBD1 (6 bases). V gave up 7 bases and J gave up 6 bases, with 25 bases separating them. The length of the CDR3 is 17 residues. Germline CDR1 and CDR2: MNHEY and SVGEGT. The CDR3: CASTPGDIFGPGQPQHF. DNA for the CDR3: TGTGCCAGCACCCCCGGGGACATTTTCGGTCCGGGTCAGCCCCAGCATTTT.

CDR3 in DNA: TGTGCCAGCAGTTACCCACTAAGGGGCACTGAAGCTTTCTTT. Residues: CASSYPLRGTEAFF. The gene calls are TRBV6-2 or TRBV6-3 and TRBJ1-1, with D possibly TRBD1 on 5 matching bases. This CDR3 contains 14 residues. The germline V and J ends were trimmed by 2 bases and 4 bases, with 11 bases remaining between them. Germline CDR1 MNHEY, CDR2 SVGEGT.

The rearrangement links TRBV29-1 to TRBJ2-1, with unresolved D. This CDR3 spans 12 amino acids. V lost 2 bases and J lost 5, with 7 bases in between. CDR1 is SQVTM and CDR2 is ANQGSEA in the germline V gene. CDR3 region: CSVEKQHNEQFF. The DNA for the CDR3 is TGCAGCGTTGAAAAACAGCACAATGAGCAGTTCTTC.

This sequence joins TRBV5-4 and TRBJ2-5; 10 positions agree with TRBD2. From germline, CDR1 is SGHNT and CDR2 YYREEE (reference sequence). The length of the CDR3 is 17 residues. V lost 0 bases and J lost 1; bases outside the gene matches: 6. The CDR3 reads CASSLAGLAGGQETQYF. Here the CDR3 DNA reads TGTGCCAGCAGCTTGGCCGGGTTAGCGGGGGGCCAAGAGACCCAGTACTTC. Using reference TRBV5-4 and TRBJ2-5 for the parts outside the CDR3, the full variable domain is ETGVTQSPTHLIKTRGQQVTLRCSSQSGHNTVSWYQQALGQGPQFIFQYYREEENGRGNFPPRFSGLQFPNYSSELNVNALELDDSALYLCASSLAGLAGGQETQYFGPGTRLLVL.

This chain joins TRBV7-3 and TRBJ2-5; maybe TRBD2 (6 bases). Germline V CDR1 and CDR2: SGHTA, FQGTGA. V was cut by 2 bases and J by 7 bases, with 17 bases left in between. This CDR3 contains 15 residues. The CDR3 DNA reads TGTGCCAGCAGCTTATTAGGAGGGGAGTCGGTGACCCAGTACTTC. Translation: CASSLLGGESVTQYF.

The chain has TRBV9 and TRBJ1-2; no firm D call. CDR1 and CDR2 (germline): SGDLS, YYNGEE. The CDR3 totals 13 residues. V lost 1 base, J lost 1 base, and 5 bases lay in between. The CDR3 sequence: CASSVNSNYGYTF. The CDR3 nucleotides read TGTGCCAGCAGCGTAAACAGTAACTATGGCTACACCTTC. Using reference TRBV9 and TRBJ1-2 for the parts outside the CDR3, the full variable domain is DSGVTQTPKHLITATGQRVTLRCSPRSGDLSVYWYQQSLDQGLQFLIQYYNGEERAKGNILERFSAQQFPDLHSELNLSSLELGDSALYFCASSVNSNYGYTFGSGTRLTVV.

This clone has more than one count but fewer than ten. The rearrangement links TRBV6-5 to TRBJ1-2, with D perhaps TRBD1 (5 bases). Germline loops: CDR1 MNHEY, CDR2 SVGAGI. The CDR3 extends over 16 amino acids. The V end was cut by 0 bases, the J end by 2 bases, with 13 bases between. CDR3 region: CASSYSPGGINYGYTF. CDR3 nucleotide sequence: TGTGCCAGCAGTTACTCACCGGGGGGAATAAACTATGGCTACACCTTC.

The chain uses TRBV7-9 and TRBJ1-2, with TRBD1 matching over 7 bases. V trimming: 6 bases; J trimming: 5 bases; junction bases outside the gene matches: 6. This CDR3 has 13 residues. The V gene's germline CDR1 is SEHNR and CDR2 FQNEAQ (reference sequence). The chain's CDR3 is CASSQGQVYGYTF. The CDR3 DNA sequence: TGTGCCAGCAGTCAAGGACAGGTTTATGGCTACACCTTC.

This chain uses TRBV10-2 with TRBJ1-6, with a tentative D call TRBD1 (5 bases). Germline CDR1 is WSHSY and CDR2 is SAAADI. Trimming left V 9 bases short and J 14 bases short, with 20 bases between. This CDR3 region has 13 residues. The CDR3 region has the DNA TGCGCCAGTCAGGGTGGGCTGGAAACGTCCCTCCACTTT. This sequence encodes CASQGGLETSLHF.

The chain is built from TRBV7-2 and TRBJ2-7; the D is unclear. The length of the CDR3 is 13 residues. Germline V gives CDR1 SGHTA, CDR2 FQGNSA. V was cut by 2 bases and J by 2 bases, with 7 bases left in between. The CDR3 DNA sequence: TGTGCCAGCAGCTTACCCGGTGCCTACGAGCAGTACTTC. This gives the protein CASSLPGAYEQYF.